This T cell receptor beta chain emerged from a study of monozygotic twins with inflammatory bowel disease. Germline V gene data show CDR1 as MDHEN and CDR2 as SYDVKM. The CDR3 runs to 18 residues. Following a re-call of the 5' RACE reads, TCRdb has one entry per CDR3 protein and lacks DNA. Here the sample table reports about 440,000 distinct CDR3 sequences. The sequence derives from a human donor with ulcerative colitis or Crohn's disease, or a healthy co-twin of an affected twin (not recorded which). The V and J genes are TRBV28 and TRBJ2-3; TCRdb's assignment of TRBD2 cannot be checked, as there is no DNA. Specimen: blood. The CDR3 spells CASSSRGLMDIRTDTQYF.